This T cell receptor (beta chain) stems from a study of cytomegalovirus exposure and HLA in healthy donors. Study observations and caveats: It was approximately 170 TCR beta chains that were listed as cytomegalovirus-associated.

Comments on this clone: Its antigen remains unidentified.

V was shortened by 1 base and J by 9 bases, with 12 bases between the two germline ends. This CDR3 contains 14 residues. In germline, CDR1 is SGHAT, CDR2 FQNNGV. The protocol was immunoSEQ multiplex PCR, while the TCRdb copy is restricted to in-frame clones and leaves out a portion. The sample includes approximately 49,000 clones, roughly 93% seen only once; the top ten take almost 1.5%. This receptor was obtained from a man between 18 and 29 years old in good health and CMV-seronegative. The rearrangement joins TRBV11-2 to TRBJ2-2, with D perhaps matching TRBD1 (5 bases). Sequenced sample: PBMCs. CDR3 in DNA: TGTGCCAGCAGCTTAGCCGGCAGGGCTTGGGAGCTGTTTTTT. It codes for CASSLAGRAWELFF.